This is a list of T cell receptor beta chains from one sample in a study of T cell responses to AZD1222 COVID-19 vaccine. Data came from immunoSEQ multiplex PCR; TCRdb stores just in-frame clones and leaves some out. The data show 90,000 to 120,000 clones, with around 89% seen just once and about 6.6% held by the top ten. The sample in question was peripheral blood, obtained on day 0 of AZD1222 vaccination. All receptors derive from an adult in good health. CDR3s include the opening cysteine and the closing phenylalanine or tryptophan. The D gene is left open where the match is weak. Not all rows give a size; the values are once, few, many and, for expanded clones, a class.

>.|TRBV7-3|TRBD1|TRBJ2-7
CASRPGQSHYEQYF
TGTGCCAGCAGACCGGGACAGAGCCACTACGAGCAGTACTTC
>.|TRBV18|.|TRBJ1-4
CASSPVLGGLVEKLFF
TGTGCCAGCTCACCCGTACTCGGGGGGCTTGTTGAAAAACTGTTTTTT
>.|TRBV28|.|TRBJ1-1
CASSFPQRNTEAFF
TGTGCCAGCAGTTTCCCACAGCGCAACACTGAAGCTTTCTTT
>.|TRBV9|.|TRBJ1-1
CASSVGPDREAFF
TGTGCCAGCAGCGTAGGTCCGGACCGTGAAGCTTTCTTT
>.|TRBV4-2|.|TRBJ2-5
CASSQDRTPQQETQYF
TGTGCCAGCAGCCAAGATAGAACTCCACAACAAGAGACCCAGTACTTC
>.|TRBV18|.|TRBJ1-5
CASSPTDSNQPQHF
TGTGCCAGCTCACCGACAGATAGCAATCAGCCCCAGCATTTT
>.|TRBV6-7|.|TRBJ1-2
CASTRGHYGYTF
TGTGCCAGCACCCGGGGCCACTATGGCTACACCTTC
>once|TRBV28|.|TRBJ1-5
CASITDNSNQPQHF
TGTGCCAGCATCACTGACAATAGCAATCAGCCCCAGCATTTT
>once|TRBV5-4|TRBD2|TRBJ2-3
CASKGLAGVDTQYF
TGTGCCAGCAAAGGACTAGCGGGAGTAGATACGCAGTATTTT
>.|TRBV19|.|TRBJ1-5
CASSPTGLSNQPQHF
TGTGCCAGTAGCCCAACAGGACTTAGCAATCAGCCCCAGCATTTT
>.|TRBV4-3|.|TRBJ1-5
CASSQGGSNQPQHF
TGCGCCAGCAGCCAAGGGGGCAGCAATCAGCCCCAGCATTTT
>.|TRBV6-5|TRBD2|TRBJ2-2
CASTLAGLAGELFF
TGTGCCAGCACTTTAGCGGGACTGGCCGGGGAGCTGTTTTTT
>.|TRBV4-1|TRBD2|TRBJ2-5
CASSRLTRGLAGERETQYF
TGCGCCAGCAGCCGCCTGACCCGGGGACTAGCGGGAGAAAGAGAGACCCAGTACTTC
>.|TRBV7-2|TRBD1|TRBJ1-5
CASSLGDRDGNQPQHF
TGTGCCAGCAGCTTAGGCGACAGGGATGGCAATCAGCCCCAGCATTTT
>.|TRBV6-5|TRBD1|TRBJ1-6
CASHRQGAQNSPLHF
TGTGCCAGCCACAGACAGGGGGCGCAAAATTCACCCCTCCACTTT
>few|TRBV20-1|.|TRBJ1-1
CSASKGTFEEAFF
TGCAGTGCTAGTAAGGGTACGTTTGAAGAAGCTTTCTTT
>.|TRBV5-4|.|TRBJ2-2
CASSLADRTGELFF
TGTGCCAGCAGCTTGGCCGATCGGACCGGGGAGCTGTTTTTT
>.|TRBV30|TRBD1|TRBJ1-3
CAGQGSGNTIYF
TGTGCCGGACAGGGCTCTGGAAACACCATATATTTT